This T cell receptor beta chain comes out of a study of blood T cell repertoires in COVID-19. Authors' data handling: Amplification of reference gene primers provided the estimated nucleated cell counts. Profiled with immunoSEQ multiplex PCR; TCRdb holds only in-frame clones, not every one. For V, J and clone size, that table is used; D and trimming come from the DNA. This table has about 280,000 clones, more than 75% appearing once. The CDR3 extends over 14 amino acids. Trimming removed 0 bases from V and 7 bases from J, with 9 bases in between. The germline V gene has CDR1 SGHAT and CDR2 FQNNGV. The sequencing input was peripheral blood. This TCR was recovered from a woman in her 30s who had recovered from COVID-19. This rearrangement joins TRBV11-2 to TRBJ1-4; unclear D gene. The DNA of the CDR3 is TGTGCCAGCAGCTTAGAGCTCCTCAGTGAAAAACTGTTTTTT. Translated, it gives CASSLELLSEKLFF. The full variable domain, with the rest looked up from reference TRBV11-2 and TRBJ1-4, is EAGVAQSPRYKIIEKRQSVAFWCNPISGHATLYWYQQILGQGPKLLIQFQNNGVVDDSQLPKDRFSAERLKGVDSTLKIQPAKLEDSAVYLCASSLELLSEKLFFGSGTQLSVL.